Below are 25 T cell receptor beta chains sequenced from a single sample in a study of blood T cells in healthy people across ages. Primed by a sample-barcoded 5' primer and a J-beta primer mix, a second PCR proceeded for roughly 6 to 12 cycles. TCRdb re-called the 5' RACE reads with MiXCR, one entry per CDR3 protein. The data contain approximately 730,000 distinct CDR3 sequences, 53% of them singletons. The sequencing input was blood. These receptors came from an elderly man in good health.

The chain recombines TRBV2 with TRBJ2-5, with 7 positions matching TRBD2. The tail of the sequence fits TRBJ2-7 better, so the J call may be wrong. The CDR3 is 13 amino acids. Per germline, CDR1 SNHLY and CDR2 FYNNEI. The CDR3 DNA reads as TGTGCCAGCACCCAAGCGGGAACCTACGAGCAGTACTTC. Amino acid sequence: CASTQAGTYEQYF.

CDR3 DNA sequence: TGCGCCAGCAGCTTGGTTGCGGGAGCCGTTGAGCAGTTCTTC. Protein: CASSLVAGAVEQFF. The J gene is TRBJ2-1, the V gene TRBV5-1; 7 bases align to TRBD2. Germline-derived CDR1 and CDR2 are SGHRS and YFSETQ. The V segment lost 0 bases and the J segment 9 bases; nucleotides outside the gene matches: 6. The CDR3 totals 14 residues.

This clonotype was seen a handful of times. This chain links TRBV5-1 with TRBJ2-3; 7 nucleotides align to TRBD1. V lost 2 bases and J lost 0; bases outside the gene matches: 3. CDR1 and CDR2 (germline): SGHRS, YFSETQ. This CDR3 is 15 amino acids long. The CDR3 coding sequence is TGCGCCAGCAGCTTCACAGGGGCTAGCACAGATACGCAGTATTTT. Protein: CASSFTGASTDTQYF.

Of note for this clonotype: One junction end disagrees with the germline gene, perhaps due to a read error. The gene calls are TRBV7-7 and TRBJ2-5; TRBD2 aligns across 10 bases. Germline lookup yields CDR1 SSHAT and CDR2 FNYEAQ (reference sequence). The CDR3 is made up of 17 amino acids. The CDR3 region is CASSLVKTSGRQETQYF. The CDR3 region has the DNA TGTGCTAGCAGCTTAGTTAAGACTAGCGGGCGCCAAGAGACCCAGTACTTC. The full variable domain, completed using reference TRBV7-7 and TRBJ2-5, is GAGVSQSPRYKVTKRGQDVTLRCDPISSHATLYWYQQALGQGPEFLTYFNYEAQPDKSGLPSDRFSAERPEGSISTLTIQRTEQRDSAMYRCASSLVKTSGRQETQYFGPGTRLLVL.

The chain couples TRBV3-1 to TRBJ2-7, with 8 bases that match TRBD2. There are 15 residues in the CDR3. Germline CDR1 reads LGHDT; CDR2 reads YNNKEL (reference sequence). V dropped 0 bases and J dropped 5; count of bases not matched to a gene: 6. CDR3 DNA sequence: TGTGCCAGCAGCCAAGATAGGACTAGCCGAGACGAGCAGTACTTC. Translating it yields CASSQDRTSRDEQYF.

The chain employs TRBV5-1 and TRBJ2-4; a weak D match, TRBD1 (5 bases). V was pared by 2 bases and J by 5 bases, with 14 bases between. Looked up from germline, CDR1 is SGHRS and CDR2 is YFSETQ. The CDR3 consists of 15 residues. CDR3 amino acids: CASSFRAGNQNIQYF. The CDR3 DNA reads as TGCGCCAGCAGCTTTAGGGCAGGGAACCAAAACATTCAGTACTTC.

The V and J genes are TRBV21-1 and TRBJ2-7; TRBD1 was called by the table and not checked on the DNA. TRBV21-1 corresponds to a pseudogene. The CDR3 spans 17 residues. The DNA of the CDR3 is TGTGCCAGCAGCAAAGCGTGCAGGGGGGCCCGCTCCTACGAGCAGTACTTC. It codes for CASSKACRGARSYEQYF.

CDR3 amino acids: CASSDTDRVYRNIQYF. The DNA for the CDR3 is TGTGCCAGCAGTGATACGGACAGGGTGTATAGAAACATTCAGTACTTC. This rearrangement joins TRBV2 to TRBJ2-4, with TRBD1 matching over 8 bases. Germline V gene lookup returns CDR1 SNHLY and CDR2 FYNNEI. The CDR3 runs to 16 residues. V lost 3 bases to trimming and J lost 6 bases; unmatched junction nucleotides: 10.

This chain connects TRBV2 to TRBJ2-3, with TRBD1 identical over 9 bases. The germline V gene has CDR1 SNHLY and CDR2 FYNNEI. Losses at the gene ends were 5 bases for V and 6 bases for J; bases not matched to a gene: 15. This CDR3 contains 17 residues. The CDR3 DNA reads TGTGCCAGCAGTTGGCCGGGACAGGGCGCGGTAGGGGATACGCAGTATTTT. This encodes CASSWPGQGAVGDTQYF.

This clonotype was seen at least ten times. One base away lies a much larger clone, so this may be a sequencing read error. The CDR3 sequence is CASSRGEGNIQYF. DNA of the CDR3: TGCGCCAGCAGTCGCGGGGAGGGGAACATTCAGTACTTC. The chain recombines TRBV4-1 with TRBJ2-4, with TRBD2 identical over 7 bases. The trim removed 6 bases at V and 7 bases at J, leaving 6 bases unmatched. Germline values: CDR1 MGHRA, CDR2 YSYEKL. This CDR3 region has 13 residues.

This clonotype was observed a few times. The V call is TRBV18, the J call TRBJ1-4; D possibly corresponds to TRBD1 (5 bases). CDR3 length: 18 amino acids. The V end lost 0 bases, the J end lost 5 bases, and 19 bases lay between the germline ends. Germline V gene lookup returns CDR1 KGHSH and CDR2 LQKENI. Here the CDR3 reads CASSPPVGGWGVNEKLFF. The CDR3 nucleotides read TGTGCCAGCTCACCACCAGTCGGCGGTTGGGGGGTGAATGAAAAACTGTTTTTT.

V is TRBV28 and J is TRBJ2-7, with a possible D match to TRBD1 (6 bases). Per the germline V gene, CDR1 is MDHEN and CDR2 is SYDVKM. This CDR3 is 19 amino acids long. V was pared by 4 bases and J by 5 bases, with 30 bases between. CDR3 DNA sequence: TGTGCCAGCAGTTCCCCTTACTCCACGACAAGGGGGAATTTCGACGAGCAGTACTTC. It codes for CASSSPYSTTRGNFDEQYF.

This clonotype was picked up many times. V is TRBV4-1 and J is TRBJ2-7; 10 bases are shared with TRBD2. Germline CDR1 reads MGHRA; CDR2 reads YSYEKL. The CDR3 is 16 residues long. Germline trimming cut 1 base from V and 3 bases from J; bases unmatched to any gene: 6. The DNA of the CDR3 is TGCGCCAGCAGCCAAGGACTAGCGGGCGCCTTCTACGAGCAGTACTTC. Translation: CASSQGLAGAFYEQYF.

The chain couples TRBV28 to TRBJ2-3, with D perhaps matching TRBD1 (6 bases). The germline V gene has CDR1 MDHEN and CDR2 SYDVKM. This CDR3 spans 12 amino acids. The V end was cut by 4 bases, the J end by 8 bases, with 10 bases between. The CDR3 spells CASSSQGRTQYF. DNA of the CDR3: TGTGCCAGCAGTTCTCAGGGGCGTACGCAGTATTTT.

The genes are TRBV11-2 and TRBJ1-1; D is possibly TRBD1 (5 bases). The CDR3 covers 13 residues. The ends were cut back, 8 bases at V and 11 bases at J, with 21 bases in the middle. Per the germline V gene, CDR1 is SGHAT and CDR2 is FQNNGV. The CDR3 sequence is CASGGGRRTVAFF. CDR3 coding DNA: TGTGCCAGCGGGGGGGGACGCCGAACGGTGGCTTTCTTT.

The rearrangement joins TRBV14 to TRBJ1-5; D unclear. CDR3 length equals 13 residues. The germline CDR1 and CDR2 sequences are SGHDN and FVKESK. V lost 2 bases and J 5 bases, leaving 7 bases between the germline ends. The CDR3 nucleotides read TGTGCCAGCAGCCAAACGGTTTATCAGCCCCAGCATTTT. Translation: CASSQTVYQPQHF. The complete variable domain, with remaining parts taken from reference TRBV14 and TRBJ1-5, reads EAGVTQFPSHSVIEKGQTVTLRCDPISGHDNLYWYRRVMGKEIKFLLHFVKESKQDESGMPNNRFLAERTGGTYSTLKVQPAELEDSGVYFCASSQTVYQPQHFGDGTRLSIL.

J is TRBJ2-7 and V is TRBV10-3, with D possibly matching TRBD1 (5 bases). Trimming took off 10 bases at V and 4 bases at J, with 14 bases between the two ends. CDR1 and CDR2 (germline): ENHRY, SYGVKD. There are 12 residues in the CDR3. In nucleotides, the CDR3 is TGTGCCACCACAGGAATGGGTTACGAGCAGTACTTC. This translates into CATTGMGYEQYF.

On this clonotype itself: This may arise from a read error, as a much more abundant clone is one base away. V usage is TRBV4-2 and J usage is TRBJ1-4, with D unresolved. The germline V gene has CDR1 LGHNA and CDR2 YNFKEQ. This CDR3 region has 16 residues. This CDR3 is CASSQEMGRTSEKLFF. CDR3 nucleotides: TGTGCCAGCAGCCAAGAGATGGGAAGGACTAGTGAAAAACTGTTTTTT.

Only a few counts were recorded for this clonotype. The V and J genes are TRBV5-1 and TRBJ1-2, with TRBD1 as a possible D gene (5 bases). The CDR3 length is 13 residues. The ends were cut back, 3 bases at V and 2 bases at J, with 8 bases in the middle. The V gene's germline CDR1 is SGHRS and CDR2 YFSETQ. As DNA, the CDR3 is TGCGCCAGCAGCTCGGGACTGAACTATGGCTACACCTTC. This codes for CASSSGLNYGYTF.

This clonotype was observed a handful of times. This rearrangement joins TRBV9 to TRBJ1-2, with D perhaps TRBD1 (5 bases). Trimming left V 3 bases short and J 2 bases short, with 8 bases between. Germline values: CDR1 SGDLS, CDR2 YYNGEE. The CDR3 covers 13 residues. CDR3 residues: CASSGGTNYGYTF. CDR3 DNA sequence: TGTGCCAGCAGCGGAGGGACCAACTATGGCTACACCTTC.

The chain combines TRBV20-1 with TRBJ1-2; D is unclear. Germline-derived CDR1 and CDR2 are DFQATT and SNEGSKA (reference sequence). The CDR3 spans 13 residues. Trimming shortened V by 6 bases and J by 2 bases, and 13 bases separated the two germline ends. In nucleotides, the CDR3 is TGCAGTGCCCGAAGTCGGCAAAACTATGGCTACACCTTC. Protein: CSARSRQNYGYTF.

The chain couples TRBV11-2 to TRBJ2-6; 12 nucleotides align to TRBD2. CDR1 and CDR2 (germline): SGHAT, FQNNGV. The CDR3 extends over 20 amino acids. J gave up 0 bases and V 5 bases, and 11 bases lay outside the gene matches. The CDR3 loop reads CASSPSGLAGRISGANVLTF. CDR3 sequence (DNA): TGTGCCAGCAGCCCCTCGGGACTAGCGGGCCGAATCTCTGGGGCCAACGTCCTGACTTTC.

This clonotype was seen only once. The V and J genes are TRBV5-1 and TRBJ1-2; D is perhaps TRBD1 (6 bases). V shed 4 bases and J shed 7 bases, with 14 bases lying between them. The germline V gene encodes CDR1 SGHRS and CDR2 YFSETQ. CDR3 length equals 13 residues. The CDR3 bases are TGCGCCAGCAGCCCACAGGGAGAGGGTGGCTACACCTTC. This codes for CASSPQGEGGYTF.

This clonotype was seen many times. The gene calls are TRBV7-9 and TRBJ2-3; D is undetermined. The V end was cut by 5 bases, the J end by 6 bases, with 27 bases between. Germline V gives CDR1 SEHNR, CDR2 FQNEAQ (reference sequence). The CDR3 totals 18 residues. This CDR3 reads CASSRAIWADLRVDTQYF. The CDR3 region has the DNA TGTGCCAGCAGCCGTGCGATTTGGGCAGACCTTCGAGTGGATACGCAGTATTTT. The full variable domain, its missing parts supplied by reference TRBV7-9 and TRBJ2-3, is DTGVSQNPRHKITKRGQNVTFRCDPISEHNRLYWYRQTLGQGPEFLTYFQNEAQLEKSRLLSDRFSAERPKGSFSTLEIQRTEQGDSAMYLCASSRAIWADLRVDTQYFGPGTRLTVL.

This clonotype was seen ten or more times. CDR3 DNA sequence: TGTGCCATCAGTGAGTCGAGTTCCCTACTAGCGGGAGGTATTGCGTACTTC. The encoded protein is CAISESSSLLAGGIAYF. This sequence joins TRBV10-3 and TRBJ2-7, with 12 positions matching TRBD2. In germline, CDR1 is ENHRY, CDR2 SYGVKD. This CDR3 region has 17 residues. J gave up 12 bases and V 0 bases, and 15 bases lay outside the gene matches.